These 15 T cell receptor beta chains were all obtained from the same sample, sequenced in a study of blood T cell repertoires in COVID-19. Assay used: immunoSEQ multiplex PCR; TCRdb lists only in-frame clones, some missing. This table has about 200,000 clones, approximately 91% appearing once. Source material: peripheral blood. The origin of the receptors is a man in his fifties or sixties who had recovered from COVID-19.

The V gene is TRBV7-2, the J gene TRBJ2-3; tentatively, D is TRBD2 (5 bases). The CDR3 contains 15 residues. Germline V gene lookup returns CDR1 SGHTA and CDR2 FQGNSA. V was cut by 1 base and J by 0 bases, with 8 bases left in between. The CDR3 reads CASSLGGLSTDTQYF. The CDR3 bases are TGTGCCAGCAGCTTAGGAGGGCTCAGCACAGATACGCAGTATTTT.

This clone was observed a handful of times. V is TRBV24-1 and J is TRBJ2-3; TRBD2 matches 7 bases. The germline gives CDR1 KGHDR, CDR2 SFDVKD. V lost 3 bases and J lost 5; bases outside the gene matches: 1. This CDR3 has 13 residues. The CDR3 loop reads CATSDPGGDTQYF. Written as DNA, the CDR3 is TGTGCCACCAGTGATCCGGGGGGAGATACGCAGTATTTT.

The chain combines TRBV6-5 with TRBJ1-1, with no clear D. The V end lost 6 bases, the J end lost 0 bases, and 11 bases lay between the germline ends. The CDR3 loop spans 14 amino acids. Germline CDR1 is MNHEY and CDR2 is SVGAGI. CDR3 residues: CASRKTPVNTEAFF. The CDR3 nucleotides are TGTGCCAGCAGAAAGACACCTGTGAACACTGAAGCTTTCTTT.

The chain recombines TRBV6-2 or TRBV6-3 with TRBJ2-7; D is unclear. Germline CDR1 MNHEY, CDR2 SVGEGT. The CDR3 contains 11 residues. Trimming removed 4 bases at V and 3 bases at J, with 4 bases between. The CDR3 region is CASSSYYEQYF. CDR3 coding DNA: TGTGCCAGCAGTTCCTACTACGAGCAGTACTTC.

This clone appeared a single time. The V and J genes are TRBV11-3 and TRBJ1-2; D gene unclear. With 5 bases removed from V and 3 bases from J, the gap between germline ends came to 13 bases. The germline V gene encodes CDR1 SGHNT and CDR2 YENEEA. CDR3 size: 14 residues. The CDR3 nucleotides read TGTGCCAGCAGCGAGGGCCCCGGGGACTATGGCTACACCTTC. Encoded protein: CASSEGPGDYGYTF. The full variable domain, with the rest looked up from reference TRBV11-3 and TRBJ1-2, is EAGVVQSPRYKIIEKKQPVAFWCNPISGHNTLYWYLQNLGQGPELLIRYENEEAVDDSQLPKDRFSAERLKGVDSTLKIQPAELGDSAVYLCASSEGPGDYGYTFGSGTRLTVV.

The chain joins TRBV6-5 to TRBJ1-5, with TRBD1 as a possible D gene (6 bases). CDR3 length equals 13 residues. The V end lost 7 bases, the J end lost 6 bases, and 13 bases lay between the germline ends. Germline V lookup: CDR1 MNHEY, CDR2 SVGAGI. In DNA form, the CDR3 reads TGTGCCAGCAAGGGGGGGTATGGTCAGCCCCAGCATTTT. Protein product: CASKGGYGQPQHF.

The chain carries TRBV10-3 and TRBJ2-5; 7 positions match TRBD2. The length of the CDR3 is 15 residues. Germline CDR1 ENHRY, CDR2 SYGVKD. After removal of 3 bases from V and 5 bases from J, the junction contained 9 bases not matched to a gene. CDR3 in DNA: TGTGCCATCAGTGATTGGGGAGGGAGTGGGGAGACCCAGTACTTC. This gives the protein CAISDWGGSGETQYF.

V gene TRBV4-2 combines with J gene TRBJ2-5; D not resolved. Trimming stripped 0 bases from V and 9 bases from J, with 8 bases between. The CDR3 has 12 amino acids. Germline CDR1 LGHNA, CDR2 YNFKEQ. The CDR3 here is CASSQDRRAQYF. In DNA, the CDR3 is TGTGCCAGCAGCCAAGATCGTCGAGCCCAGTACTTC.

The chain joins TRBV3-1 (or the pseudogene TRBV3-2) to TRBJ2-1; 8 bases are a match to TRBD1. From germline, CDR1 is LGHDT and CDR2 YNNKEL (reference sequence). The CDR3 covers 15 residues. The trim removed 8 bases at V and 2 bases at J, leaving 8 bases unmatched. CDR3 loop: CASGPDRGTYNEQFF. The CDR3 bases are TGTGCCAGCGGACCCGACAGGGGCACCTACAATGAGCAGTTCTTC.

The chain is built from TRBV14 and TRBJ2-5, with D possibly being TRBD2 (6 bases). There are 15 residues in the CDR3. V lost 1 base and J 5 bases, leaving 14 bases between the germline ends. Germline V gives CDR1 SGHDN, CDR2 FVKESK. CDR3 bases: TGTGCCAGCAGCCAAGGTTTTAGCGGAGCGGAGACCCAGTACTTC. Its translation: CASSQGFSGAETQYF.

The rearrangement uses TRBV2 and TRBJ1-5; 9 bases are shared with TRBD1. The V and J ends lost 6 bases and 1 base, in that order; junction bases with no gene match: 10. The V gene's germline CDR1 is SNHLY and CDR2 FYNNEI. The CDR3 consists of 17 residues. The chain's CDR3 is CASRPGTGNLSNQPQHF. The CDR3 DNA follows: TGTGCCAGCAGGCCCGGGACAGGGAACTTAAGCAATCAGCCCCAGCATTTT.

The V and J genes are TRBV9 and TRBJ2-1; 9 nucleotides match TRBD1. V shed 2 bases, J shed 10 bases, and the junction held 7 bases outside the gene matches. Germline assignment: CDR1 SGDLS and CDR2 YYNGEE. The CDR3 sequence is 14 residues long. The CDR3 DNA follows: TGTGCCAGCAGCGTTCGGGACAGGGCGTCGGAGCAGTTCTTC. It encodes CASSVRDRASEQFF.

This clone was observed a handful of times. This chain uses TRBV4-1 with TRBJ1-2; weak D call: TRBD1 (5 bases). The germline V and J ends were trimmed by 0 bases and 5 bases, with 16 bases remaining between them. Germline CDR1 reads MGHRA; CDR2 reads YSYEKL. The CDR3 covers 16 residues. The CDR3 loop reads CASSQDSTDTTYGYTF. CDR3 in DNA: TGCGCCAGCAGCCAAGATAGTACGGACACAACATATGGCTACACCTTC.

This chain's CDR3 is CASSLVGSDTEAFF. The CDR3, as DNA: TGTGCCAGCAGCTTAGTTGGCAGCGACACTGAAGCTTTCTTT. The rearrangement joins TRBV7-6 to TRBJ1-1; D not certain. Germline V gene lookup returns CDR1 SGHVS and CDR2 FNYEAQ. Trimming removed 1 base from V and 3 bases from J, with 9 bases in between. The length of the CDR3 is 14 residues.

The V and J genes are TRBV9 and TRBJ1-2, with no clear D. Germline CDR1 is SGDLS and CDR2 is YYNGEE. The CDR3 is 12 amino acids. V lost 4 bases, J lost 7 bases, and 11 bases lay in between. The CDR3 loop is CASSSEVAGYTF. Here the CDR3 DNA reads TGTGCCAGCAGCTCGGAGGTGGCTGGCTACACCTTC.